The entry below gives a single TCR beta chain sequence along with its context. This clonotype was seen a handful of times. Its antigen is not yet known. Per-nucleotide qualities are absent, and no much larger clonotype sits a single base away. The germline V gene encodes CDR1 SGHDN and CDR2 FVKESK. Trimmed from V: 1 base; trimmed from J: 0 bases; junction bases lacking a gene match: 14. Reading from cysteine to phenylalanine, the CDR3 counts 20 amino acids. Only the CDR3 DNA is retained, 60 bases long and in frame from the first base. The donors were about 40 Caucasian individuals from Russia, aged roughly 6 to 90 years, who were systemically healthy. Ten milliliters of peripheral blood were drawn from each donor into EDTA-treated Vacutainer tubes. PBMCs were isolated by Ficoll-Paque density-gradient centrifugation, with at least 6 million obtained per sample. Trizol reagent was used to extract total RNA from PBMCs, with at least 6 micrograms per sample. Naive CD45RAhigh/CD27high T cell percentages were measured by flow cytometry on a PBMC aliquot from every donor.

These data come from a study of blood T cells in healthy people across ages (dated by TCRdb to between 2015 and 2016). At the level of the whole study: In model experiments, template switching captured roughly one uniquely barcoded TCR beta cDNA molecule for every two T cells. The study measured age-related changes in TCR beta repertoire diversity using deep sequencing normalized with unique cDNA molecular identifiers. Donors were grouped into four age groups: young (average 16 years), middle-aged (39), aged (around 66) and long-lived (around 80). To avoid experimental bias, donors of different ages were spread randomly across the sequencing lanes. For two donors (one aged 18 to 30 and one aged 80 or older), the study analyzed two additional independent replicas of 1 million unique cDNA reads from the same blood draw. The full study reports these points: The long-lived group showed more naive CD4+ T cells, fewer expanded clones and increased TCR diversity than the aged group, suggesting age selection. There was a strong correlation between observed TCR beta diversity and the percentage of naive T cells measured by flow cytometry. As age increased, observed TCR beta diversity per million T cells dropped in a roughly linear way, and a significant reduction was already evident by age 40. Estimates of total diversity from one million sequenced T cells were regarded as lower bounds and underestimates. Because the CMV infection status of the donors was unknown, age-related changes in expanded clonotypes may potentially have been confounded. Since profiling was done on bulk unsorted PBMCs, naive and antigen-experienced compartments could not be conclusively compared.

Library prep was done by 5' RACE. Data came from an Illumina HiSeq 2500. A second PCR of roughly 6 to 11 cycles was run with a J-beta primer mix and a sample-barcoded 5' primer. A unique molecular identifier was introduced onto each TCR beta cDNA molecule by a template-switch 5' adaptor carrying 12 random nucleotides. At least 2.5 million CDR3-containing paired-end reads were obtained from each sample. First-strand cDNA was synthesized from all RNA with the Mint cDNA synthesis kit, primed by a TRBC-specific oligonucleotide. Following uracil-DNA glycosylase treatment, a first 18-cycle PCR with universal primers M1SS and BC2_uni_R was performed on all cDNA. The authors' analysis ran thus. For normalization, 1 million high-quality reads, each with a distinct molecular identifier, were randomly selected from each sample. Reads with shared molecular identifiers were discarded instead of being binned into consensus sequences. MiTCR, run with a Q25 quality threshold and the strictest error-elimination algorithm, handled CDR3 identification, clonotype clustering and error correction. A nonparametric unseen species model with Euler transformation was used to estimate lower-bound total TCR beta diversity. TCRdb handled the public reads itself, with Q25 trimming in fastp and clone calling in MiXCR, and kept productive beta chains. Every CDR3 protein is listed once, alongside the most common genes and DNA of its rows. The V and J calls here are based on TCRdb, not the publication. The sample table records about 970,000 distinct CDR3 sequences; roughly 50% of these occur just once. The top ten clonotypes cover around 21% of the sample.

The TCR comes from a woman aged 60-70 years in good health. Sequenced input: blood. The chain joins TRBV14 to TRBJ2-7, with 11 bases aligning to TRBD1. The nucleotides are TGTGCCAGCAGCCAAGCTCCTTCCTGGGACAGGGGGGCAATCTCCTACGAGCAGTACTTC. It specifies CASSQAPSWDRGAISYEQYF.